The clone carrying this TCR beta chain was counted a few times. No antigen is known for it. The CDR3 extends over 15 amino acids. CDR1 SGHTA and CDR2 FQGNSA come from the germline V gene. Trimming took 5 bases from V and 0 from J; bases not matched to a gene: 5. No infections or other immune events were documented during collection. This sample stems from a study of identifying expanded T cells in peripheral blood. Study-wide results and caveats: Over two and four weeks, about 15 and 18 clones changed, versus around 1.2 between replicates.

The protocol was immunoSEQ multiplex PCR, while the TCRdb copy is restricted to in-frame clones and leaves out a portion. The table shows approximately 140,000 clones, with 86% occurring only once. This clonotype originated in a person aged 18 to 75 in good health. The chain is built from TRBV7-2 and TRBJ1-1; 8 positions match TRBD1. Specimen: blood. As DNA, the CDR3 is TGTGCCAGCAGCCCCAACAGGGGGGTGAACACTGAAGCTTTCTTT. Protein sequence: CASSPNRGVNTEAFF.